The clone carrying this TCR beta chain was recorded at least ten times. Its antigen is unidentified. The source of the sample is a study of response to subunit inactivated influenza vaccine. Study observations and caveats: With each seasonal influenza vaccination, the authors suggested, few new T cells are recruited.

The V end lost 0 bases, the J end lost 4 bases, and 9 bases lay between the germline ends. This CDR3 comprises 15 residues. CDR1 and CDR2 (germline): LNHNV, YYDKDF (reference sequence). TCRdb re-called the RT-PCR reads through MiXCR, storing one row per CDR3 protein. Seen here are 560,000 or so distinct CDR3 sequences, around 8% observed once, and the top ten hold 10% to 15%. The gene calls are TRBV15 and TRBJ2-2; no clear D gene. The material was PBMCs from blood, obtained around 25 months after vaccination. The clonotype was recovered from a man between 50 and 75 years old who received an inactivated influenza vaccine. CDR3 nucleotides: TGTGCCACCAGCAGAGATTTGGTTTCCACCGGGGAGCTGTTTTTT. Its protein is CATSRDLVSTGELFF.